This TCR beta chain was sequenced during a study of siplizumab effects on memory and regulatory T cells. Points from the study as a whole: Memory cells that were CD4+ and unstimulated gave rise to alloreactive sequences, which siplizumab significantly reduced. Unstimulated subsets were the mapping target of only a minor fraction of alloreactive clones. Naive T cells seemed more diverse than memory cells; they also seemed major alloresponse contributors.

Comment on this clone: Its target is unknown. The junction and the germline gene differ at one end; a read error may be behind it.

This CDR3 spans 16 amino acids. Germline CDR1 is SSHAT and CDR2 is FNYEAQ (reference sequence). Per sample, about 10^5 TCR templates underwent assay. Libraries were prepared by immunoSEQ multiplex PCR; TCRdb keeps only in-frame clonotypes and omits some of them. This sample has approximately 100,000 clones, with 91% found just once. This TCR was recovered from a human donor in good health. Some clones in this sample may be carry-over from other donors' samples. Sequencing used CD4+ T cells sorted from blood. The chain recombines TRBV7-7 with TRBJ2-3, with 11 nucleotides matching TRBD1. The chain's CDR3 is CASSLLGQGAGDTQYF. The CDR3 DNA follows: TGTGCTAGCAGCTTATTAGGACAGGGGGCAGGGGATACGCAGTATTTT. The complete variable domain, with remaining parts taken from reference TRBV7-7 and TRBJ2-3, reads GAGVSQSPRYKVTKRGQDVTLRCDPISSHATLYWYQQALGQGPEFLTYFNYEAQPDKSGLPSDRFSAERPEGSISTLTIQRTEQRDSAMYRCASSLLGQGAGDTQYFGPGTRLTVL.